Sequencing of this T cell receptor (beta chain) was carried out in a study of technical replicates of blood from a handful of donors (TCRdb year 2017). The library relied on the immunoSEQ multiplex PCR assay. TCRdb mirrors the immuneACCESS table, restricted to in-frame sequences. Some clones are absent from its copies; in checked studies, under half trace to an unresolved V gene, and the reason for the others is unknown. The sample profile shows 60,000 to 85,000 clones; approximately 96% of them were found once. The ten largest clones add up to 0.21% of the sample. V lost 8 bases and J lost 0 bases; the stretch between them is 10 bases long. The cysteine opens and the phenylalanine closes a CDR3 of 13 amino acids. The CDR3 DNA has 39 bases and is translated from base 1. The CDR1 and CDR2 encoded by the germline V gene are SNHLY and FYNNEI. To note about this clone: Its antigen specificity is not known. No much larger clonotype is one base removed from it; base qualities were not supplied.

The sequenced sample consisted of T cells isolated from PBMCs. Recombination connected TRBV2 to TRBJ1-1, with the D segment identity uncertain. The sequence derives from a human donor in good health. The CDR3: CASEGRMNTEAFF. The sequenced DNA: TGTGCCAGCGAAGGGAGGATGAACACTGAAGCTTTCTTT.